At least ten counts were recorded for the clone carrying this TCR beta chain. Its antigen is still unknown. The entry originates in a study of breast tumors, draining lymph nodes, adjacent tissues. Overall study results and limits: Compared with basal-like, luminal-like tumors shared significantly more repertoire with nontumor tissue. Tumors had less TCR diversity than lymph nodes, more than nontumor tissue. Data only fit, rather than demonstrated, lymph node origin of most tumor T cells. The data were judged consistent with most tumor T cells coming from lymph node and expanding in tumor.

Germline lookup yields CDR1 MNHNS and CDR2 SASEGT. V was trimmed by 11 bases and J by 4 bases, leaving 20 bases between them. The CDR3 is made up of 14 amino acids. TCRdb reanalysed the multiplex PCR reads using MiXCR and keeps one entry per CDR3 protein. Here the sample spans around 50,000 distinct CDR3 sequences, under 30% being singletons. The TCR comes from a female donor with breast cancer. Some clones in this sample may be carry-over from other donors' samples. Sequencing was done on a sample of breast tumor tissue. The V gene is TRBV6-1, the J gene TRBJ1-2; D is possibly TRBD1 (6 bases). CDR3 coding DNA: TGTGCCGGCTGGACAGACAATAAATTCTATGGCTACACCTTC. This gives the protein CAGWTDNKFYGYTF.